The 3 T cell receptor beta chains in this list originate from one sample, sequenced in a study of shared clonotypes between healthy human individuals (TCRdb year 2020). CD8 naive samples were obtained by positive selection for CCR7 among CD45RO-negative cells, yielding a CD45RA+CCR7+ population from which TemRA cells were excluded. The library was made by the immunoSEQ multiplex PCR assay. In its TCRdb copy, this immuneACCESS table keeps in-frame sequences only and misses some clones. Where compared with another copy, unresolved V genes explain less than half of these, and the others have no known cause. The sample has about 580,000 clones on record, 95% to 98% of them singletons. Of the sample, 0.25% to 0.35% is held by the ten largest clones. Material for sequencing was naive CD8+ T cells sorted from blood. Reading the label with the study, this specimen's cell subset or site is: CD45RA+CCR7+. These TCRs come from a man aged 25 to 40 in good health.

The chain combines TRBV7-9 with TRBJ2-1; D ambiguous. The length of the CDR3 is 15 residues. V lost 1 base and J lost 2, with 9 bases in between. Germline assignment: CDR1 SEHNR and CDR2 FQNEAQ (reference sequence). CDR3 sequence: CASSLGLGPYNEQFF. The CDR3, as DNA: TGTGCCAGCAGCTTAGGGCTAGGGCCCTACAATGAGCAGTTCTTC.

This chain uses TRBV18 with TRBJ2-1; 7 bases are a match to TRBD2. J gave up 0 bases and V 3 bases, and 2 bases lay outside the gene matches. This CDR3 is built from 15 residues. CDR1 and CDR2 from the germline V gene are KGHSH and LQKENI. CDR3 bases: TGTGCCAGCTCACCGACTAGCATCTCCTACAATGAGCAGTTCTTC. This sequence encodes CASSPTSISYNEQFF.

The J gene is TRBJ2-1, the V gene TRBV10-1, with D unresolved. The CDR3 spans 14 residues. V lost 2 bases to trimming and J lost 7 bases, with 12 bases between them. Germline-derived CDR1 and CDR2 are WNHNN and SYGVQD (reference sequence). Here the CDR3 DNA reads TGCGCCAGCAGTGAGCTGACCAGGCGGAATGAGCAGTTCTTC. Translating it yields CASSELTRRNEQFF.